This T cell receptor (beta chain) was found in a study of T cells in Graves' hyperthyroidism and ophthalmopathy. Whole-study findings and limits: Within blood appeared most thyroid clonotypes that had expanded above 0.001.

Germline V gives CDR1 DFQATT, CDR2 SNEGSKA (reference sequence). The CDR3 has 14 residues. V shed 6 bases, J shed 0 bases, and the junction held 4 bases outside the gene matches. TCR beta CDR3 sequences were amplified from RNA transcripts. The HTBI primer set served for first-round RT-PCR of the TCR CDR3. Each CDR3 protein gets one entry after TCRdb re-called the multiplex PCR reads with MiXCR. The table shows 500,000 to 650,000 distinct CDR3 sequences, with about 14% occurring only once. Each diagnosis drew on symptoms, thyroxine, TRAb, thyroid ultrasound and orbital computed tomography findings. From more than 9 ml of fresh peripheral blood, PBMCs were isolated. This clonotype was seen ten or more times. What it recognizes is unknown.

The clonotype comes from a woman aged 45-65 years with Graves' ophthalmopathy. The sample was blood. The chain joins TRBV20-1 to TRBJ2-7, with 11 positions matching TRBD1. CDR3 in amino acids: CSAEGQGGSYEQYF. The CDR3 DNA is TGCAGTGCCGAGGGACAGGGGGGCTCCTACGAGCAGTACTTC.